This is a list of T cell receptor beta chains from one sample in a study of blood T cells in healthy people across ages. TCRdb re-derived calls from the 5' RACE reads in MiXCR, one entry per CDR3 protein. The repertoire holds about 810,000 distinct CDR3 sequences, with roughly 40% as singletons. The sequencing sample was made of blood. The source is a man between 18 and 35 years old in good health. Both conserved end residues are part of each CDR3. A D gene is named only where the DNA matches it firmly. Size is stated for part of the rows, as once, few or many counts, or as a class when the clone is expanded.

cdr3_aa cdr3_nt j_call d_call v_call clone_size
CASSSALAPTGYYGYTF TGTGCCAGCAGTTCCGCCCTCGCGCCCACCGGTTACTATGGCTACACCTTC TRBJ1-2 NA TRBV28 few
CASSLELAANQETQYF TGTGCCAGCAGTTTAGAACTAGCGGCTAACCAAGAGACCCAGTACTTC TRBJ2-5 TRBD2 TRBV28 many
CASSYLTGSNSPLHF TGTGCCAGCAGTTACTTGACAGGGAGCAACTCACCCCTCCACTTT TRBJ1-6 TRBD1 TRBV6-5 NA
CASSQEGGIGEAFF TGCGCCAGCAGCCAAGAGGGGGGTATCGGGGAAGCTTTCTTT TRBJ1-1 NA TRBV4-3 NA
CASTTDSNQPQHF TGTGCCAGCACGACGGATAGCAATCAGCCCCAGCATTTT TRBJ1-5 NA TRBV2 NA
CASSQEVRGNTEAFF TGTGCCAGCAGCCAAGAGGTGAGAGGGAACACTGAAGCTTTCTTT TRBJ1-1 NA TRBV4-2 few
CATGLSPGGEDTQYF TGTGCCACCGGCCTCTCGCCCGGGGGCGAAGATACGCAGTATTTT TRBJ2-3 NA TRBV10-3 NA
CASSQEVWGETQYF TGTGCCAGCAGCCAAGAGGTATGGGGAGAGACCCAGTACTTC TRBJ2-5 NA TRBV3-1 NA
CAWGKGTVGFNQPQHF TGTGCCTGGGGAAAGGGGACAGTGGGTTTCAATCAGCCCCAGCATTTT TRBJ1-5 TRBD1 TRBV30 NA
CASSLEYRTENNEQFF TGTGCCAGCAGCTTAGAGTACAGGACGGAGAACAATGAGCAGTTCTTC TRBJ2-1 NA TRBV11-1 few
CASSTTGTSDDEQFF TGTGCCAGCAGCACGACCGGGACTAGCGACGATGAGCAGTTCTTC TRBJ2-1 TRBD2 TRBV7-2 NA
CATSRDNNGNTIYF TGTGCCACCAGCAGAGACAATAACGGAAACACCATATATTTT TRBJ1-3 NA TRBV15 NA
CASSQQGASSYEQYF TGCGCCAGCAGCCAGCAGGGGGCCAGCTCCTACGAGCAGTACTTC TRBJ2-7 TRBD1 TRBV4-3 NA
CASSSGSDIYYGYTF TGTGCCAGCAGTTCGGGGAGCGATATCTACTATGGCTACACCTTC TRBJ1-2 NA TRBV6-5 NA
CGAKDNYGYTF TGCGGTGCTAAAGACAACTATGGCTACACCTTC TRBJ1-2 NA TRBV20-1 NA
CSVGDGSYEQYF TGCAGCGTTGGGGACGGCTCCTACGAGCAGTACTTC TRBJ2-7 NA TRBV29-1 NA
CSARALPFYGYTF TGCAGTGCTAGAGCCTTGCCCTTCTATGGCTACACCTTC TRBJ1-2 NA TRBV20-1 few
CASSVEVQGYGYTF TGCGCCAGCAGCGTGGAGGTCCAGGGGTATGGCTACACCTTC TRBJ1-2 NA TRBV5-1 once
CASSDPGPLGETQYF TGTGCCAGCAGCGATCCGGGACCCCTGGGGGAGACCCAGTACTTC TRBJ2-5 NA TRBV12-3/TRBV12-4 NA
CASSGRQGKGDTQYF TGTGCCAGCAGTGGGAGACAGGGAAAAGGAGATACGCAGTATTTT TRBJ2-3 TRBD1 TRBV2 many
CASSYSGQSGYTF TGTGCCAGCAGTTACTCCGGCCAAAGCGGCTACACCTTC TRBJ1-2 NA TRBV6-6 NA
CASGGGEVTEAFF TGTGCCAGCGGGGGAGGGGAGGTCACTGAAGCTTTCTTT TRBJ1-1 NA TRBV12-3/TRBV12-4 NA
CASSPTGTSGYTF TGTGCCAGCAGCCCGACCGGGACAAGTGGCTACACCTTC TRBJ1-2 NA TRBV3-1 NA
CASAFSGGAGNEQYF TGTGCCAGCGCGTTTAGCGGGGGGGCCGGTAACGAGCAGTACTTC TRBJ2-7 TRBD2 TRBV7-6 few
CASRDGVYTEAFF TGTGCCAGCAGGGACGGGGTGTACACTGAAGCTTTCTTT TRBJ1-1 NA TRBV2 NA
CATSRDWQGADGPGYTF TGTGCCACCAGCAGAGATTGGCAGGGAGCCGATGGTCCTGGCTACACCTTC TRBJ1-2 NA TRBV15 NA
CASSRGRGLSYEQYF TGTGCCAGCAGCCGGGGACGGGGCTTATCCTACGAGCAGTACTTC TRBJ2-7 NA TRBV7-6 NA
CASSLVNQPRHF TGTGCCAGCAGCTTAGTAAATCAGCCCCGGCATTTT TRBJ1-5 NA TRBV7-2 NA
CASSSTLLETQYF TGCGCCAGCAGCTCGACCCTTCTGGAGACCCAGTACTTC TRBJ2-5 NA TRBV5-1 NA
CARSKTLGGANVLTF TGTGCCCGCAGCAAAACCCTGGGAGGGGCCAACGTCCTGACTTTC TRBJ2-6 NA TRBV3-1 NA
CSVRPVSQGAGEKLFF TGCAGTGTACGCCCCGTTTCCCAGGGGGCTGGGGAAAAACTGTTTTTT TRBJ1-4 TRBD1 TRBV20-1 few
CASSGGQGVKTEAFF TGTGCCAGCAGCGGCGGACAGGGGGTAAAAACTGAAGCTTTCTTT TRBJ1-1 TRBD1 TRBV9 NA
CASSIRGTQDTEAFF TGTGCCAGCAGCATCCGGGGGACTCAGGACACTGAAGCTTTCTTT TRBJ1-1 NA TRBV7-9 NA
CASRGSGWQETQYF TGTGCCAGCAGGGGGTCGGGCTGGCAAGAGACCCAGTACTTC TRBJ2-5 NA TRBV12-3/TRBV12-4 NA
CATKAGGVVAKNIQYF TGTGCCACGAAAGCCGGGGGGGTCGTAGCCAAAAACATTCAGTACTTC TRBJ2-4 TRBD2 TRBV19 many
CASRTSGAGELFF TGTGCCAGCAGGACCAGCGGGGCCGGGGAGCTGTTTTTT TRBJ2-2 TRBD2 TRBV28 NA
CASSLGIDRAGNTEAFF TGCGCCAGCAGCCTGGGTATCGACAGGGCAGGGAACACTGAAGCTTTCTTT TRBJ1-1 TRBD1 TRBV4-3 NA
CASSVDLAGTTGELFF TGTGCCAGCAGCGTAGATTTAGCGGGGACGACCGGGGAGCTGTTTTTT TRBJ2-2 TRBD2 TRBV9 NA
CASSLEEASYEQYF TGCGCCAGCAGCTTGGAGGAAGCTTCCTACGAGCAGTACTTC TRBJ2-7 NA TRBV5-1 few
CAGSLRGEQYF TGTGCCGGCAGCCTCCGGGGTGAGCAGTACTTC TRBJ2-7 NA TRBV7-2 NA
CASSQEYWDTQYF TGCGCCAGCAGCCAAGAGTACTGGGATACGCAGTATTTT TRBJ2-3 NA TRBV4-3 many
CSARAGLDTEAFF TGCAGTGCTAGGGCGGGCCTGGACACTGAAGCTTTCTTT TRBJ1-1 NA TRBV20-1 NA
CASSNVGDRQPQHF TGTGCCAGCAGCAACGTAGGGGATCGGCAGCCCCAGCATTTT TRBJ1-5 NA TRBV21-1 NA
CSARTTTGGNQPQHF TGCAGTGCTAGAACGACCACAGGGGGAAATCAGCCCCAGCATTTT TRBJ1-5 TRBD1 TRBV20-1 few
CASSFGPVDEQFF TGTGCCAGCAGTTTTGGTCCAGTAGATGAGCAGTTCTTC TRBJ2-1 NA TRBV27 few
CASSLLRGVNTEAFF TGCGCCAGCAGCCTACTTCGGGGAGTGAACACTGAAGCTTTCTTT TRBJ1-1 NA TRBV4-1 few
CASRSPGHTNYGYTF TGTGCCAGCAGGTCCCCGGGACACACTAACTATGGCTACACCTTC TRBJ1-2 NA TRBV25-1 NA
CASSPLTSGGRYQETQYF TGTGCCAGCAGCCCCCTGACTAGCGGGGGGCGCTACCAAGAGACCCAGTACTTC TRBJ2-5 TRBD2 TRBV3-1 few